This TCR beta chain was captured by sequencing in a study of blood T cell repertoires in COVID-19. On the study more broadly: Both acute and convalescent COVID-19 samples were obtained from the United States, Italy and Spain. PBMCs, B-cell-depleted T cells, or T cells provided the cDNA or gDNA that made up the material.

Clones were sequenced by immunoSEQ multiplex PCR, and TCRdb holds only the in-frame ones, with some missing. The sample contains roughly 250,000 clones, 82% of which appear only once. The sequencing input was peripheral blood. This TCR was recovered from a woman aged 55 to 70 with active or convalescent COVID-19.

The CDR3 nucleotides are TGTGCCAGCCAGAGGACAGGGAATCAGAACACTGAAGCTTTCTTT. Its translation is CASQRTGNQNTEAFF. This rearrangement joins TRBV2 to TRBJ1-1; TRBD1 agrees at 8 bases. The germline V gene has CDR1 SNHLY and CDR2 FYNNEI. The CDR3 consists of 15 residues. The V segment lost 8 bases and the J segment 1 base; nucleotides outside the gene matches: 9.